Following are 2 T cell receptor beta chains from one sample sequenced in a study of blood T cells in healthy people across ages (dated by TCRdb to the mid-2010s). Library construction relied on 5' RACE. For sequencing, an Illumina HiSeq 2500 was employed. The second PCR ran for about 7 to 11 cycles and used a J-beta primer mix along with a sample-barcoded 5' primer. TCRdb's own reprocessing of the public reads used fastp at Q25 and MiXCR and kept productive beta chains. Each record represents a unique CDR3 protein, reported with the most common genes and DNA among its rows. The sample profile shows hundreds of thousands of distinct CDR3 sequences; approximately 24% of them were found once. The top ten hold about 3% of the sample. The same data also contributed to another study, on T cells of mothers and their children.

The sequencing input was blood. The receptor source for this set is a boy younger than 18 in good health.

The rearrangement links TRBV20-1 to TRBJ1-4; 8 nucleotides align to TRBD1. There are 13 residues in the CDR3. With V trimmed by 5 bases and J by 8 bases, 7 bases remained unmatched. Germline CDR1 DFQATT, CDR2 SNEGSKA (reference sequence). Here the CDR3 DNA reads TGCAGTGCTTCAGACAGGGGTGCGGAAAAACTGTTTTTT. Amino acid sequence: CSASDRGAEKLFF.

In this sample, this clonotype turned up a few times. The V call is TRBV7-3, the J call TRBJ1-1; no firm D call. The CDR3 has 15 residues. Trimming took 5 bases from V and 5 from J, leaving 18 bases between them. Germline values: CDR1 SGHTA, CDR2 FQGTGA. The DNA for the CDR3 is TGTGCCAGCAGCGTCGGAAACGCCGAGCTTACTGAAGCTTTCTTT. This sequence encodes CASSVGNAELTEAFF.